A single sample is the source of the 17 T cell receptor beta chains below, sequenced in a study of blood T cell repertoires in COVID-19 (dated by TCRdb to 2018 to 2021). Library method: the immunoSEQ multiplex PCR assay. TCRdb re-hosts the immuneACCESS table, in-frame sequences only. Its copies lack some clones; in the studies checked, an unresolved V gene accounts for under half of them, and the cause for the rest is not known. The sample table shows more than 90,000 clones, and over 80% are seen once. Less than 7.5% of the sample rests with the top ten. The material sequenced was peripheral blood. The source is a man aged 50 or older with active COVID-19.

The rearrangement links TRBV28 to TRBJ2-2; D is possibly TRBD2 (6 bases). CDR3 length equals 16 residues. The germline gives CDR1 MDHEN, CDR2 SYDVKM. The ends were cut back, 3 bases at V and 4 bases at J, with 15 bases in the middle. The CDR3 spells CASSLEGLTLTGELFF. CDR3 DNA sequence: TGTGCCAGCAGTTTGGAGGGACTTACTCTCACCGGGGAGCTGTTTTTT.

The chain is built from TRBV19 and TRBJ1-1; 7 bases are shared with TRBD1. CDR3 length: 15 residues. The germline gives CDR1 LNHDA, CDR2 SQIVND (reference sequence). Trimming removed 4 bases from V and 0 bases from J; junction bases left unmatched: 5. The CDR3 bases are TGTGCCAGTAGTACCGCGACAGGGATGAACACTGAAGCTTTCTTT. Encoded protein: CASSTATGMNTEAFF.

This chain connects TRBV18 to TRBJ1-6; D unclear. The CDR3 is 16 residues long. The germline V and J ends were trimmed by 3 bases and 5 bases, with 14 bases remaining between them. Germline loops: CDR1 KGHSH, CDR2 LQKENI. CDR3 amino acids: CASSPKRAENNSPLHF. CDR3 nucleotide sequence: TGTGCCAGCTCACCTAAGAGGGCAGAAAATAATTCACCCCTCCACTTT.

This chain links TRBV5-4 with TRBJ1-2; 8 positions agree with TRBD1. Germline loops: CDR1 SGHNT, CDR2 YYREEE (reference sequence). The CDR3 spans 13 residues. The trim removed 3 bases at V and 6 bases at J, leaving 4 bases unmatched. The CDR3 region is CASSYPTGDGYTF. CDR3 sequence (DNA): TGTGCCAGCAGCTACCCGACAGGGGATGGCTACACCTTC.

The J gene is TRBJ2-4, the V gene TRBV13; tentatively, D is TRBD2 (6 bases). This CDR3 is built from 14 residues. Germline-derived CDR1 and CDR2 are PRHDT and FYEKMQ (reference sequence). Trimming cost V 6 bases and J 6 bases, with 15 bases left between them. The CDR3 loop reads CASSLGLNLNIQYF. In DNA form, the CDR3 reads TGTGCCAGCAGTTTGGGACTGAACTTAAACATTCAGTACTTC. Drawing the rest from reference TRBV13 and TRBJ2-4, the complete variable domain is AAGVIQSPRHLIKEKRETATLKCYPIPRHDTVYWYQQGPGQDPQFLISFYEKMQSDKGSIPDRFSAQQFSDYHSELNMSSLELGDSALYFCASSLGLNLNIQYFGAGTRLSVL.

V is TRBV3-1 (or the pseudogene TRBV3-2) and J is TRBJ2-1, with a tentative D call TRBD1 (5 bases). V dropped 7 bases and J dropped 9 bases, with 19 bases sitting between them. The CDR3 covers 14 residues. The germline V gene encodes CDR1 LGHDT and CDR2 YNNKEL (reference sequence). CDR3 DNA: TGTGCCAGCAACTATATCGACGGAGACAGTGAGCAGTTCTTC. Protein product: CASNYIDGDSEQFF.

This chain uses TRBV10-3 with TRBJ1-1; no reliable D call. CDR1 and CDR2 (germline): ENHRY, SYGVKD. This CDR3 region has 14 residues. V was cut by 3 bases and J by 1 base, with 9 bases left in between. The CDR3 nucleotides are TGTGCCATCAGTGAAGCCGAACCGAACACTGAAGCTTTCTTT. Its protein product is CAISEAEPNTEAFF.

The chain joins TRBV7-5 to TRBJ1-3. TRBV7-5 is termed a pseudogene. The length of the CDR3 is 15 residues. This CDR3 reads CARSLPGSSGNTIYF. Here the CDR3 DNA reads TGTGCCAGAAGCTTACCCGGGAGCTCTGGAAACACCATATATTTT.

The J gene is TRBJ2-1, the V gene TRBV18; 12 bases line up with TRBD2. In germline, CDR1 is KGHSH, CDR2 LQKENI. V trimming: 6 bases; J trimming: 0 bases; junction bases outside the gene matches: 6. The CDR3 contains 17 residues. DNA for the CDR3: TGTGCCAGCTCCTTACGGGGACTAGCGGGCTCCTACAATGAGCAGTTCTTC. It yields the protein CASSLRGLAGSYNEQFF.

About this clone itself: This specimen includes other DNA sequences encoding the same CDR3. The chain recombines TRBV3-1 (or the pseudogene TRBV3-2) with TRBJ1-2; a weak D match, TRBD1 (6 bases). The germline CDR1 and CDR2 sequences are LGHDT and YNNKEL (reference sequence). The CDR3 has 14 amino acids. Trimming removed 2 bases at V and 2 bases at J, with 9 bases between. CDR3 sequence reads: CASSQRTGNYGYTF. CDR3 in DNA: TGTGCCAGCAGCCAACGTACAGGGAACTATGGCTACACCTTC.

The chain uses TRBV9 and TRBJ2-3; the match to TRBD2 covers 10 bases. Germline V gene lookup returns CDR1 SGDLS and CDR2 YYNGEE. The CDR3 runs 17 residues. V was pared by 4 bases and J by 5 bases, with 13 bases of the junction left unmatched. CDR3 nucleotide sequence: TGTGCCAGCAGCAAAACTACCGGGACTAGCGTCGTAGATACGCAGTATTTT. This sequence encodes CASSKTTGTSVVDTQYF.

The genes are TRBV5-1 and TRBJ2-3; 9 bases line up with TRBD2. The germline V gene has CDR1 SGHRS and CDR2 YFSETQ. Unmatched junction bases numbered 8, after V lost 0 bases and J lost 0 bases. The CDR3 is 18 amino acids. The CDR3 sequence: CASSLALAGGTSTDTQYF. For the CDR3, the DNA is TGCGCCAGCAGCTTGGCACTGGCGGGAGGGACTAGCACAGATACGCAGTATTTT.

V is TRBV24-1 and J is TRBJ1-5; 7 nucleotides align to TRBD1. Germline V gene data show CDR1 as KGHDR and CDR2 as SFDVKD. The CDR3 consists of 16 residues. J gave up 4 bases and V 9 bases, and 14 bases lay outside the gene matches. DNA for the CDR3: TGTGCCACCCAGGGGGGAGCCGGCTTCCCGAATCAGCCCCAGCATTTT. It codes for CATQGGAGFPNQPQHF.

This chain connects TRBV5-4 to TRBJ1-1, with TRBD1 as a possible D gene (6 bases). Germline CDR1 reads SGHNT; CDR2 reads YYREEE (reference sequence). Trimming removed 0 bases from V and 1 base from J, with 7 bases in between. CDR3 length: 14 residues. This CDR3 reads CASSLAGQNTEAFF. The CDR3 region has the DNA TGTGCCAGCAGCTTGGCGGGACAGAACACTGAAGCTTTCTTT.

The chain is built from TRBV19 and TRBJ1-5; 7 nucleotides line up with TRBD1. The J segment lost 1 base and the V segment lost 4 bases, leaving 1 base of the junction unmatched. Germline assignment: CDR1 LNHDA and CDR2 SQIVND (reference sequence). This CDR3 spans 14 amino acids. For the CDR3, the DNA is TGTGCCAGTAGTACGACAGGGAGCAATCAGCCCCAGCATTTT. This codes for CASSTTGSNQPQHF. The variable domain in full, with the rest retrieved from reference TRBV19 and TRBJ1-5, is DGGITQSPKYLFRKEGQNVTLSCEQNLNHDAMYWYRQDPGQGLRLIYYSQIVNDFQKGDIAEGYSVSREKKESFPLTVTSAQKNPTAFYLCASSTTGSNQPQHFGDGTRLSIL.

The chain employs TRBV5-8 and TRBJ1-1; the D gene is possibly TRBD1 (5 bases). Deletions cut 0 bases from V and 4 bases from J, with 7 bases between. Germline lookup yields CDR1 SGHTS and CDR2 YDEGEE. CDR3 length: 13 amino acids. In nucleotides, the CDR3 is TGTGCCAGCAGCTTGGTCAGGGTCACTGAAGCTTTCTTT. It encodes CASSLVRVTEAFF.

The chain employs TRBV6-1 and TRBJ2-3, with a weak D call TRBD2 (5 bases). V was clipped by 3 bases and J by 2 bases, with 12 bases between them. The germline gives CDR1 MNHNS, CDR2 SASEGT. The CDR3 is 15 amino acids. CDR3 nucleotides: TGTGCCAGCAGTGACCCGGGGAGACCCACAGATACGCAGTATTTT. Protein sequence: CASSDPGRPTDTQYF.